This TCR beta chain was documented in a study of graft-versus-host responses after intestinal transplantation. Study at large: Multivisceral, liver-intestinal, or isolated intestinal transplants were given to recipients. Anti-thymocyte globulin was used for induction in all recipients, who then took tacrolimus and steroids for roughly three years. General study findings and limits: GvH clones were found in recipient marrow; some appeared first in ileum or blood.

Concerning this clone: Its antigen remains unknown.

Using immunoSEQ multiplex PCR, the repertoire was profiled, and TCRdb retains in-frame clones only, with some absent. The sample has about 88,000 clones, approximately 94% seen once. This clonotype originated in a human donor who was the organ donor for an intestinal transplant. Sequencing used unstimulated CD4+ T cells sorted from spleen or lymph node cells, obtained before transplant.

DNA of the CDR3: TGCAGCGTTGAACGGAACACTGAAGCTTTCTTT. Translation: CSVERNTEAFF. The gene calls are TRBV29-1 and TRBJ1-1; D remains ambiguous. Trimming removed 2 bases at V and 1 base at J, with 2 bases between. The germline gives CDR1 SQVTM, CDR2 ANQGSEA. CDR3 length: 11 amino acids.